This T cell receptor beta chain was sequenced in a study of T-cell reconstitution after alpha-beta-depleted transplantation in children. For this clonotype: A read error may account for a junction end that differs from germline.

Per the germline V gene, CDR1 is SGHRS and CDR2 is YFSETQ. The CDR3 covers 12 residues. As it was prepared, the TCRbeta library received unique molecular identifiers. From the PCR reads, TCRdb called clonotypes with MiXCR, one entry per CDR3 protein. Among 400,000 to 500,000 distinct CDR3 sequences, roughly a tenth were seen once, and the ten largest hold 4.5% to 6%. The sample was PBMCs from the stem cell graft donor, taken from the stem cell graft. The V call is TRBV5-1, the J call TRBJ2-7, with D hard to call. The TCR originated in a human donor who donated a stem cell graft to a child with acute myeloid leukemia. As DNA, the CDR3 is TGCGCCAGCAGCTTGGTCGGGTTCGGTTGGGACTTC. Its protein is CASSLVGFGWDF. The full variable domain, rest sourced from reference TRBV5-1 and TRBJ2-7, is KAGVTQTPRYLIKTRGQQVTLSCSPISGHRSVSWYQQTPGQGLQFLFEYFSETQRNKGNFPGRFSGRQFSNSRSEMNVSTLELGDSALYLCASSLVGFGWDFGPGTRLTVT.